Presented here are 27 T cell receptor beta chains from one specimen sequenced in a study of CD8+ T cells in alopecia areata. RNA was isolated and reverse transcribed to cDNA, the sequencing template. The table came from immunoSEQ multiplex PCR; TCRdb's copy has only in-frame clones and leaves some out. The sample shows about 270,000 clones, none of them appearing just once. The authors sorted pooled cutaneous lymph node cells using CD4, CD8alpha, NKG2D, NKG2ACE and other markers. Sequencing used CD4+ T cells sorted from a lymph node. The receptors come from a C3H/HeJ mouse with alopecia areata. These mice share the MHC haplotype H2-k.

This clone came up a few times. These gene names are mouse names. The CDR3 extends 4 residues past the end of the read, so its final part is completed from the germline J gene. This chain joins TRBV19 and TRBJ2-1; a weak D match, TRBD2 (6 bases). The V end lost 4 bases, the J end lost 3 bases, and 14 bases lay between the germline ends. This CDR3 region has 15 residues. CDR1 and CDR2 (germline): FNHDT, SITEND (reference sequence). This CDR3 is CASSLYGGFYAEQFF. The sequenced CDR3 bases are TGTGCCAGCAGTCTCTATGGGGGTTTCTATGCT. Drawing the rest from reference TRBV19 and TRBJ2-1, the complete variable domain is GGIITQTPKFLIGQEGQKLTLKCQQNFNHDTMYWYRQDSGKGLRLIYYSITENDLQKGDLSEGYDASREKKSSFSLTVTSAQKNEMAVFLCASSLYGGFYAEQFFGPGTRLTVL.

This clone was seen a few times. The genes are named according to mouse. Read data end 4 residues before the CDR3 end; the end is taken from the germline J gene. The chain uses TRBV17 and TRBJ1-1; 8 bases fit TRBD1. This CDR3 is 12 amino acids long. Germline CDR1 is MNHDT and CDR2 is YYDKIL. This CDR3 is CASRIRGREVFF. CDR3 DNA (partial): TGTGCTAGCAGAATCAGGGGGCGA.

This clone has ten or more counts. Gene names and germline refer to mouse. The read falls 4 residues short of the CDR3 end, and the missing part is taken from the germline J gene. Other DNA sequences in this specimen translate into the identical CDR3. The rearrangement joins TRBV13-1 to TRBJ2-3; D may be TRBD1 (6 bases). This CDR3 contains 15 residues. Germline values: CDR1 NSHNY, CDR2 SYGAGN. V was cut by 0 bases and J by 0 bases, with 8 bases left in between. This CDR3 reads CASSDVRGSAETLYF. Partial CDR3 DNA: TGTGCCAGCAGTGATGTCAGGGGAAGTGCAGAA.

As regards this clone: The gene names given are mouse names. Coverage ceases 4 residues before the CDR3 finishes, and the germline J gene fills in the end. Other nucleotide sequences in the sample specify the same CDR3. This sequence joins TRBV13-2 and TRBJ2-7; TRBD2 aligns across 9 bases. The CDR3 sequence is 14 residues long. Germline CDR1 NNHNN, CDR2 SYGAGS (reference sequence). This CDR3 reads CASGDAWGGYEQYF. The CDR3 bases that were read are TGTGCCAGCGGTGATGCCTGGGGGGGGTAT.

This clone has just a few counts. Here the gene names and germline are mouse. The read finishes 4 residues shy of the CDR3 end, and the germline J gene is used to complete it. This sample includes further DNA sequences coding for the same CDR3. The chain combines TRBV13-1 with TRBJ2-2, with D possibly being TRBD2 (6 bases). Germline V gives CDR1 NSHNY, CDR2 SYGAGN. The CDR3 totals 14 residues. V gave up 3 bases and J gave up 1 base, with 7 bases separating them. The CDR3 DNA, read in part, is TGTGCCAGCAGTGTACTGGGAAACACCGGG. As protein: CASSVLGNTG. The complete CDR3 protein is CASSVLGNTGQLYF.

This clone was detected a few times. Genes and germline are mouse. Coverage ceases 4 residues before the CDR3 finishes, and the germline J gene fills in the end. This rearrangement joins TRBV13-1 to TRBJ2-2; 11 bases agree with TRBD2. CDR1 and CDR2 from the germline V gene are NSHNY and SYGAGN. CDR3 length: 14 amino acids. V lost 5 bases and J lost 3; bases outside the gene matches: 0. The CDR3 region is CASRTGGDTGQLYF. The sequenced part of the CDR3 DNA is TGTGCCAGCAGGACTGGGGGGGACACCGGG.

This clone has more than one count but fewer than ten. Germline and genes here are mouse. The read is 4 residues too short to cover the CDR3 end, so that end is filled in from the germline J gene. The chain uses TRBV19 and TRBJ2-7, with TRBD2 matching 11 bases. There are 15 residues in the CDR3. CDR1 and CDR2 (germline): FNHDT, SITEND (reference sequence). The CDR3 region is CASSILRTGGYEQYF. The CDR3 bases that were read are TGTGCCAGCAGTATATTACGGACTGGGGGGTAT.

This clone was seen a few times. Each gene name is a mouse one. The DNA ends 3 residues before the CDR3 does, and the rest of the CDR3 is filled in from the germline J gene. The J gene is TRBJ1-6, the V gene TRBV4; TRBD1 matches at 8 bases. TRBJ1-6 is sorted into the ORF group, with uncertain function. Germline CDR1 LGHDT, CDR2 YNNKQL (reference sequence). This CDR3 comprises 14 residues. The trim removed 6 bases at V and 5 bases at J, leaving 3 bases unmatched. This chain's CDR3 is CASRETGDNSPLYF. CDR3 DNA, as far as it was read: TGTGCCAGCAGGGAGACAGGGGATAATTCGCCC.

With regard to this clone: Gene names are mouse gene names. The CDR3 end falls 4 residues outside the read, so it is completed with the germline J gene. This chain uses TRBV13-1 with TRBJ2-1; 9 nucleotides line up with TRBD1. V shed 5 bases, J shed 4 bases, and the junction held 7 bases outside the gene matches. The length of the CDR3 is 15 residues. The germline gives CDR1 NSHNY, CDR2 SYGAGN. The sequenced part of the CDR3 DNA is TGTGCCAGCAGGCCAGGGACAGGGAGGTATGCT. This gives the protein CASRPGTGRYA. The whole CDR3 sequence is CASRPGTGRYAEQFF.

Notes on this clone: The gene names here belong to mouse. The read ends 4 residues early relative to the CDR3; the germline J gene fills the gap. V usage is TRBV31 and J usage is TRBJ1-2; TRBD1 aligns across 7 bases. Germline V gives CDR1 GKSSPN, CDR2 SITVG. Germline trimming cut 2 bases from V and 0 bases from J; bases unmatched to any gene: 3. This CDR3 has 14 residues. CDR3 DNA (partial): TGTGCCTGGAGTTGGGACAGTGCAAACTCC. This sequence encodes CAWSWDSANS. The entire CDR3 is CAWSWDSANSDYTF. Full variable domain (rest looked up from reference TRBV31 and TRBJ1-2): AQTIHQWPVAEIKAVGSPLSLGCTIKGKSSPNLYWYWQATGGTLQQLFYSITVGQVESVVQLNLSASRPKDDQFILSTEKLLLSHSGFYLCAWSWDSANSDYTFGSGTRLLVI.

This clone was recorded a few times. These gene names are mouse names. The read comes to an end 4 residues before the CDR3 does, leaving the germline J gene to fill in the end. This chain uses TRBV13-1 with TRBJ2-5; 10 bases agree with TRBD2. V lost 1 base to trimming and J lost 0 bases; unmatched junction nucleotides: 5. CDR3 length equals 17 residues. Per germline, CDR1 NSHNY and CDR2 SYGAGN. The CDR3 sequence: CASSDLGLGVNQDTQYF. The DNA read from the CDR3 is TGTGCCAGCAGTGATCTTGGACTGGGGGTTAACCAAGAC.

This clone appeared a few times. The gene symbols are mouse symbols. The observed sequence ends 4 residues before the CDR3 terminus, with the missing tail filled in from the germline J gene. The sample carries other DNA sequences with the same CDR3. The V gene is TRBV31, the J gene TRBJ2-4; perhaps TRBD2 as D (6 bases). Germline V gene sequence: CDR1 GKSSPN, CDR2 SITVG. Between the trimmed V and J ends, which lost 0 bases and 0 bases, there was a span of 7 bases. The CDR3 has 14 residues. The DNA read from the CDR3 is TGTGCCTGGAGTCTTCTGGGGAGTCAAAAC. This encodes CAWSLLGSQN. The CDR3 reads in full as CAWSLLGSQNTLYF.

Notes on this clone: Gene names are the mouse ones. The read is 4 residues too short to cover the CDR3 end, so that end is filled in from the germline J gene. The chain links TRBV19 to TRBJ2-7; TRBD1 is a possible D gene (5 bases). The CDR3 spans 11 residues. Germline CDR1 and CDR2: FNHDT and SITEND (reference sequence). V was shortened by 8 bases and J by 3 bases, with 9 bases between the two germline ends. Incomplete CDR3 DNA: TGTGCCAGGACAGAATACTAT. This gives the protein CARTEYY. The whole CDR3 reads CARTEYYEQYF.

This clone came up a few times. The gene names here belong to mouse. The read falls 3 residues short of the CDR3 end, and the missing part is taken from the germline J gene. This chain uses TRBV5 with TRBJ1-6; perhaps TRBD1 as D (5 bases). TRBJ1-6 is sorted into the ORF group, with uncertain function. Trimming stripped 0 bases from V and 8 bases from J, with 11 bases between. The length of the CDR3 is 15 residues. Germline lookup yields CDR1 LGHNA and CDR2 YNLKQL (reference sequence). The CDR3 protein is CASSQEWGNYSPLYF. The sequenced part of the CDR3 DNA is TGTGCCAGCAGCCAAGAATGGGGGAATTATTCGCCC.

In its sample, this clone was seen a few times. Gene names refer to mouse genes. The read ends 4 residues shy of where the CDR3 ends; the end is completed using the germline J gene. The chain links TRBV5 to TRBJ2-5; no definite D call. The CDR3 extends over 14 amino acids. CDR1 and CDR2 from the germline V gene are LGHNA and YNLKQL (reference sequence). V lost 4 bases and J 0 bases, leaving 8 bases between the germline ends. The DNA read from the CDR3 is TGTGCCAGCAGCCCCCTGTTTAACCAAGAC. It yields the protein CASSPLFNQD. The full CDR3 sequence reads CASSPLFNQDTQYF.

Concerning this clone itself: Gene labels here are mouse ones. The CDR3 end is not reached by the read, which stops 4 residues before it; the germline J gene fills it in. Distinct nucleotide sequences in the sample also encode this CDR3. The gene calls are TRBV13-1 and TRBJ2-3, with D possibly TRBD2 on 7 matching bases. This CDR3 comprises 15 residues. Trimming cost V 0 bases and J 1 base, with 9 bases left between them. Germline loops: CDR1 NSHNY, CDR2 SYGAGN. CDR3 bases read: TGTGCCAGCAGTGATGAGGGGGGGGGTGCAGAA. This sequence encodes CASSDEGGGAE. The complete CDR3 reads CASSDEGGGAETLYF.

Worth noting for this clone: Genes here carry mouse names. The read ends 4 residues early relative to the CDR3; the germline J gene fills the gap. V is TRBV5 and J is TRBJ2-2, with D perhaps matching TRBD1 (6 bases). The germline CDR1 and CDR2 sequences are LGHNA and YNLKQL (reference sequence). The CDR3 runs 16 residues. V lost 3 bases and J 0 bases, leaving 11 bases between the germline ends. The DNA read from the CDR3 is TGTGCCAGCAGCCAGGGGGACAATGCAAACACCGGG. Amino acids: CASSQGDNANTG. The full CDR3 reads CASSQGDNANTGQLYF.

A note on this clone: Gene and germline names: mouse. The read finishes 4 residues shy of the CDR3 end, and the germline J gene is used to complete it. The V and J genes are TRBV13-1 and TRBJ2-1; 9 positions match TRBD1. Germline CDR1 reads NSHNY; CDR2 reads SYGAGN. Trimming removed 2 bases from V and 1 base from J; junction bases left unmatched: 4. The length of the CDR3 is 16 residues. CDR3 sequence: CASSEGQGGNYAEQFF. The CDR3 DNA, read in part, is TGTGCCAGCAGTGAGGGACAGGGCGGGAACTATGCT.

This clone was recorded a few times. Any gene name here is a mouse gene name. The read is 4 residues too short to cover the CDR3 end, so that end is filled in from the germline J gene. Other DNA sequences of this sample code for an identical CDR3. This sequence joins TRBV13-2 and TRBJ2-1, with D possibly matching TRBD1 (6 bases). The CDR3 covers 14 residues. Germline loops: CDR1 NNHNN, CDR2 SYGAGS (reference sequence). V was trimmed by 2 bases and J by 3 bases, leaving 9 bases between them. CDR3 residues: CASGEGQIYAEQFF. The part of the CDR3 DNA that was read is TGTGCCAGCGGTGAAGGACAGATCTATGCT.

This clone was found many times. Each gene name is a mouse one. The observed sequence ends 4 residues before the CDR3 terminus, with the missing tail filled in from the germline J gene. The sample contains more than one DNA sequence encoding this CDR3. This sequence joins TRBV31 and TRBJ2-2; 9 bases map to TRBD2. The germline V gene encodes CDR1 GKSSPN and CDR2 SITVG. J was trimmed by 2 bases and V by 5 bases; bases with no gene match: 0. This CDR3 has 13 residues. The covered CDR3 bases are TGTGCCTGGGACTGGGGGAACACCGGG. Amino acids: CAWDWGNTG. The CDR3 reads in full as CAWDWGNTGQLYF.

This clone was seen more than once but under ten times. Gene names and germline refer to mouse. The read gets to within 4 residues of the CDR3 end, and the germline J gene fills in the rest. Other DNA sequences in this specimen translate into the identical CDR3. This chain uses TRBV19 with TRBJ2-7; 9 bases fit TRBD2. CDR1 and CDR2 (germline): FNHDT, SITEND (reference sequence). CDR3 length: 13 residues. The CDR3 bases that were read are TGTGCCAGCAGTATTCTGGGGGGGTAT. Translating it yields CASSILGGY. The whole CDR3 sequence is CASSILGGYEQYF.

This clone was seen a handful of times. Genes here carry mouse names. The read gets to within 4 residues of the CDR3 end, and the germline J gene fills in the rest. Other DNA variants within this sample encode the same CDR3. V usage is TRBV31 and J usage is TRBJ2-4; 11 bases are shared with TRBD2. CDR1 and CDR2 (germline): GKSSPN, SITVG. The CDR3 is 16 amino acids. V shed 0 bases, J shed 0 bases, and the junction held 2 bases outside the gene matches. The CDR3 protein is CAWSLGTGGSQNTLYF. The covered CDR3 bases are TGTGCCTGGAGTCTGGGGACTGGGGGAAGTCAAAAC.

This clone was found many times. The genes and germline here are from mouse. Coverage ceases 4 residues before the CDR3 finishes, and the germline J gene fills in the end. The rearrangement links TRBV14 to TRBJ2-1; 7 bases are shared with TRBD1. Germline V gene data show CDR1 as SGHDT and CDR2 as FRDEAV. CDR3 length equals 13 residues. V gave up 6 bases and J gave up 5 bases; unmatched junction bases: 5. The DNA read from the CDR3 is TGTGCCAGCATCCTCCAGGGGGATGCT. Encoded protein: CASILQGDA. The CDR3 in its entirety is CASILQGDAEQFF.

This clone was detected a few times. The genes and germline here are from mouse. The read finishes 4 residues shy of the CDR3 end, and the germline J gene is used to complete it. Other DNA variants within this sample encode the same CDR3. The chain employs TRBV17 and TRBJ1-1; tentative D call: TRBD1 (6 bases). The germline CDR1 and CDR2 sequences are MNHDT and YYDKIL. This CDR3 comprises 12 residues. Here the CDR3 reads CASSTGQTEVFF. Incomplete CDR3 DNA: TGTGCTAGCAGTACGGGACAAACA.

A note on this clone: The gene names given are mouse names. The read is 4 residues too short to cover the CDR3 end, so that end is filled in from the germline J gene. The chain combines TRBV13-1 with TRBJ2-4; D is possibly TRBD1 (6 bases). V lost 0 bases, J lost 1 base, and 12 bases lay in between. Per the germline V gene, CDR1 is NSHNY and CDR2 is SYGAGN. The length of the CDR3 is 16 residues. Incomplete CDR3 DNA: TGTGCCAGCAGTGATGTCCCAGGGGTTGGTCAAAAC. Protein product: CASSDVPGVGQN. The entire CDR3 is CASSDVPGVGQNTLYF.

On this clone: The gene names here belong to mouse. The sequenced fragment ends 4 residues before the CDR3 boundary, so the rest is inferred from the germline J gene. This same CDR3 is encoded by further DNA sequences in the sample. V and J are TRBV1 and TRBJ2-7; possible D gene TRBD1, 6 bases. Trimming removed 3 bases from V and 0 bases from J, with 9 bases in between. The CDR3 covers 14 residues. Germline V lookup: CDR1 NSQYPW, CDR2 LRSPGD (reference sequence). CDR3 DNA, as far as it was read: TGCACCTGCAGTGCCACAGGGAGCTCCTAT. Translating gives CTCSATGSSY. The entire CDR3 protein is CTCSATGSSYEQYF. The full variable domain, in which reference TRBV1 and TRBJ2-7 provide the parts outside the CDR3, is VTLLEQNPRWRLVPRGQAVNLRCILKNSQYPWMSWYQQDLQKQLQWLFTLRSPGDKEVKSLPGADYLATRVTDTELRLQVANMSQGRTLYCTCSATGSSYEQYFGPGTRLTVL.

Regarding this clone: Genes here carry mouse names. Coverage ceases 4 residues before the CDR3 finishes, and the germline J gene fills in the end. J is TRBJ2-5 and V is TRBV5; 9 nucleotides match TRBD1. Germline V gives CDR1 LGHNA, CDR2 YNLKQL (reference sequence). This CDR3 has 15 amino acids. CDR3 protein: CASSQITGGEDTQYF. The CDR3 DNA, read in part, is TGTGCCAGCAGCCAAATCACAGGGGGCGAAGAC.